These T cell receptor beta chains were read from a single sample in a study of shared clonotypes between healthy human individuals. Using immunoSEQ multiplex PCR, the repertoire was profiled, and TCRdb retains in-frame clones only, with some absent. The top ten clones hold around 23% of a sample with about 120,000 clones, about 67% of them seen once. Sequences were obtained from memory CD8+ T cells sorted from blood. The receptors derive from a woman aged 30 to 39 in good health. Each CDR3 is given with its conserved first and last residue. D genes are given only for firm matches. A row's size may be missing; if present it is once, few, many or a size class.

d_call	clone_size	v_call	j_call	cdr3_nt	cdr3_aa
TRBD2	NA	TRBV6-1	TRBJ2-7	TGTGCCAGCAGTGAGGGGCGGGAGTCCAACGAGCAGTACTTC	CASSEGRESNEQYF
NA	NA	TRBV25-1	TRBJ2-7	TGTGCCAGCACTTTCCGGATAACACGGAGCTACGAGCAGTACTTC	CASTFRITRSYEQYF
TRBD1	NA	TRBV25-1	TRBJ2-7	TGTGCCAGCAGTTCCGGACAGGGCGTCGAGCAGTACTTC	CASSSGQGVEQYF
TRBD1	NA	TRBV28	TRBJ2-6	TGTGCCAGCAGTTTTGGGGACAGTGCCTCTGGGGCCAACGTCCTGACTTTC	CASSFGDSASGANVLTF
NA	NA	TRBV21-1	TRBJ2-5	TGTGCCAGCAGCAATATCACTAGCGGGGCGGGGGAGACCCAGTACTTC	CASSNITSGAGETQYF
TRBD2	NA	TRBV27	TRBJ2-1	TGTGCCAGCAGTTTGTGGGGACTAGGGTACAATGAGCAGTTCTTC	CASSLWGLGYNEQFF
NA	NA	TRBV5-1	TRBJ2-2	TGCGCCAGCTCTCCCCCCGTCCGCCCCGGGGAGCTGTTTTTT	CASSPPVRPGELFF
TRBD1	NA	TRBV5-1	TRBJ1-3	TGCGCCAGCAGCTTGGATTTGCCAGGGGGAAATTGTGGAAACACCATATATTTT	CASSLDLPGGNCGNTIYF
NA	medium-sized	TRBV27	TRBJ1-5	TGTGCCAGCAGTTTAGGGGGGGGGAGCAATCAGCCCCAGCATTTT	CASSLGGGSNQPQHF
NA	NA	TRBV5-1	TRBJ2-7	TGCGCCAGCAGCTTGGCAACGGGCGAGCAGTACTTC	CASSLATGEQYF
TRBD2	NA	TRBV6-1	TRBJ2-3	TGTGCCAGCAGTGAAGAACTAGCGGGAGCAGATACGCAGTATTTT	CASSEELAGADTQYF
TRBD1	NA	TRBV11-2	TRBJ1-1	TGTGCCAGCAGCGTCACCGGGACAGGGGGAGCTTTCTTT	CASSVTGTGGAFF
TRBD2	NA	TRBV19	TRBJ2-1	TGTGCCAGTAGTATTGGACTAGCGGACTACAATGAGCAGTTCTTC	CASSIGLADYNEQFF
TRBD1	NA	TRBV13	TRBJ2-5	TGTGCCAGCAGCTGCCGACAGGGCAGGCCAGGGGCCCAAGAGACCCAGTACTTC	CASSCRQGRPGAQETQYF
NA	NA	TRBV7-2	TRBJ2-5	TGTGCCAGCAGCTTAGTAGCCGGGGTACAAGAGACCCAGTACTTC	CASSLVAGVQETQYF
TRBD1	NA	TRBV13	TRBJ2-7	TGTGCCAGCAGCCCCTGGACAGGGGCTACTCTCGAGCAGTACTTC	CASSPWTGATLEQYF
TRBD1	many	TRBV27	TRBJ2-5	TGTGCCAGGTGGACAGGGGGCCCCCGTGGGCACGTGGAGCAGTACTTC	CARWTGGPRGHVEQYF
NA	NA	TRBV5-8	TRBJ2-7	TGTGCCAGCAGCTTGTTCGTGTTGGAAGGACAGACATACGAGCAGTACTTC	CASSLFVLEGQTYEQYF
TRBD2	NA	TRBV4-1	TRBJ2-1	TGCGCCAGCAGCCACCCAGGGCTAGCGGGAGGGCCGGGGCACAATGAGCAGTTCTTC	CASSHPGLAGGPGHNEQFF
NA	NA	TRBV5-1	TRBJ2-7	TGCGCCAGCAGCTTGGCAGGGGAGTTAACCTACGAGCAGTACTTC	CASSLAGELTYEQYF
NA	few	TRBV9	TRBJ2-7	TGTGCCAGCAGCGCCTCTTCGGGACTTACCTACGAGCAGTACTTC	CASSASSGLTYEQYF
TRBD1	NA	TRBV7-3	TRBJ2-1	TGTGCCAGCAGCTCGGGGACAGCTACCTACAATGAGCAGTTCTTC	CASSSGTATYNEQFF
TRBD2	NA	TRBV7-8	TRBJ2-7	TGTGCCAGCAGCTTAGTGTCGGGAGGGCCCCACGAGCAGTACTTC	CASSLVSGGPHEQYF
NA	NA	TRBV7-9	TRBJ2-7	TGTGCCAGCAGCCCTCCGGGACTCCCCAACGAGCAGTACTTC	CASSPPGLPNEQYF